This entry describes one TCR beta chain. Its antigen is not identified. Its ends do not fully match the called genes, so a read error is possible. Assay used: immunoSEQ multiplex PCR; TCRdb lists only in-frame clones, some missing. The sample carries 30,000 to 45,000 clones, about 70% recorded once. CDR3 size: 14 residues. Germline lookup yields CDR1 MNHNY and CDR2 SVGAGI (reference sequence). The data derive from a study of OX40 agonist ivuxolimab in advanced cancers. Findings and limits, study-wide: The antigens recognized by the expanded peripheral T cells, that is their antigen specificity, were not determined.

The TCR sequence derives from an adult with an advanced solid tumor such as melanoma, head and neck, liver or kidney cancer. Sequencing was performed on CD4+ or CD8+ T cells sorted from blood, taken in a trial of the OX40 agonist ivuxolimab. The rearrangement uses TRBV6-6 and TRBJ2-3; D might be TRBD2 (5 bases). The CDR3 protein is CASSDSTGADTQYF. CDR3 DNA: TGTGCCAGCAGTGACTCTACCGGGGCAGATACGCAGTATTTT.